Presented here are 14 T cell receptor beta chains from one specimen sequenced in a study of T cell responses to AZD1222 COVID-19 vaccine. Sequencing was performed with immunoSEQ multiplex PCR; in TCRdb, only in-frame clones are kept and a portion is missing. The sample carries roughly 150,000 clones, approximately 90% recorded once. Sample: peripheral blood, taken on day 0 of AZD1222 vaccination. The receptor source for this set is an adult in good health.

J is TRBJ1-3 and V is TRBV3-1 (or the pseudogene TRBV3-2); no clear D. Germline V gene data show CDR1 as LGHDT and CDR2 as YNNKEL (reference sequence). The CDR3 length is 14 residues. Trimming removed 5 bases at V and 2 bases at J, with 10 bases between. The CDR3 here is CASSLKSAGNTIYF. The CDR3 region has the DNA TGTGCCAGCAGCTTGAAGAGCGCTGGAAACACCATATATTTT.

The rearrangement links TRBV19 to TRBJ1-6; D is perhaps TRBD1 (5 bases). Deletions cut 6 bases from V and 7 bases from J, with 13 bases between. This CDR3 is built from 14 residues. Germline V gene lookup returns CDR1 LNHDA and CDR2 SQIVND (reference sequence). CDR3 loop: CASSKQVLNSPLHF. The CDR3, as DNA: TGTGCCAGTAGCAAACAGGTTCTCAATTCACCCCTCCACTTT.

CDR3 residues: CATLEEQGARTDTQYF. CDR3 bases: TGTGCCACCCTCGAGGAGCAGGGGGCCCGGACAGATACGCAGTATTTT. This rearrangement joins TRBV2 to TRBJ2-3; 8 bases are shared with TRBD1. V shed 10 bases, J shed 3 bases, and the junction held 15 bases outside the gene matches. There are 16 residues in the CDR3. The germline V gene has CDR1 SNHLY and CDR2 FYNNEI.

This chain uses TRBV15 with TRBJ2-1; TRBD2 might be the D (6 bases). CDR3 length: 12 amino acids. V was cut by 0 bases and J by 9 bases, with 6 bases left in between. In germline, CDR1 is LNHNV, CDR2 YYDKDF (reference sequence). The CDR3 DNA reads TGTGCCACCAGCAGAGAGGGGGGTGAGCAGTTCTTC. Its protein is CATSREGGEQFF.

The DNA of the CDR3 is TGTGCCAGCAGCCCCCGGACGATCTACTATGGCTACACCTTC. This encodes CASSPRTIYYGYTF. The V call is TRBV2, the J call TRBJ1-2; the D is unclear. V shed 6 bases and J shed 3 bases, with 14 bases lying between them. CDR1 SNHLY and CDR2 FYNNEI come from the germline V gene. The length of the CDR3 is 14 residues.

The chain recombines TRBV5-6 with TRBJ2-3; perhaps D is TRBD1 or TRBD2 (5 bases each). Germline V lookup: CDR1 SGHDT, CDR2 YYEEEE. V gave up 4 bases and J gave up 10 bases, with 10 bases separating them. The CDR3 sequence is 11 residues long. CDR3 sequence (DNA): TGTGCCAGCAGCCGACTGGGGGCGCAGTATTTT. It translates to CASSRLGAQYF.

This sequence joins TRBV10-1 and TRBJ1-1; D gene unclear. CDR3 length: 15 residues. V lost 5 bases to trimming and J lost 1 base, with 14 bases between them. Germline V lookup: CDR1 WNHNN, CDR2 SYGVQD (reference sequence). The CDR3 sequence is CASSSLSGGNTEAFF. The CDR3 DNA reads TGCGCCAGCAGTTCACTCTCGGGAGGGAACACTGAAGCTTTCTTT.

This chain connects TRBV7-6 to TRBJ2-5; D is unresolved. V dropped 6 bases and J dropped 2 bases, with 16 bases sitting between them. The CDR3 totals 15 residues. The germline gives CDR1 SGHVS, CDR2 FNYEAQ. The CDR3 spells CASRVYASGQETQYF. The CDR3 bases are TGTGCCAGCAGGGTTTACGCTAGTGGGCAAGAGACCCAGTACTTC.

The chain links TRBV5-1 to TRBJ1-3, with D hard to call. The CDR3 is 17 amino acids. V lost 3 bases and J 1 base, leaving 17 bases between the germline ends. Looked up from germline, CDR1 is SGHRS and CDR2 is YFSETQ. CDR3: CASSSRVGVASGNTIYF. The CDR3 nucleotides read TGCGCCAGCAGCTCCCGCGTCGGGGTAGCTTCTGGAAACACCATATATTTT.

The chain joins TRBV11-3 to TRBJ1-3; D is undetermined. This CDR3 contains 13 residues. CDR1 and CDR2 (germline): SGHNT, YENEEA. V was pared by 2 bases and J by 1 base, with 3 bases between. As DNA, the CDR3 is TGTGCCAGCAGCTTAAATTCTGGAAACACCATATATTTT. As protein: CASSLNSGNTIYF.

The chain uses TRBV7-2 and TRBJ2-1; 8 bases are a match to TRBD2. Germline CDR1 is SGHTA and CDR2 is FQGNSA. The CDR3 runs to 15 residues. Trimming cost V 2 bases and J 0 bases; bases outside gene matches: 0. In nucleotides, the CDR3 is TGTGCCAGCAGCTTAAGCGGGGGCTCCTACAATGAGCAGTTCTTC. Protein: CASSLSGGSYNEQFF.

The rearrangement joins TRBV7-3 to TRBJ2-1; weak D call: TRBD1 (5 bases). The CDR3 is 16 residues long. Trimming took off 0 bases at V and 2 bases at J, with 11 bases between the two ends. Germline loops: CDR1 SGHTA, CDR2 FQGTGA. DNA of the CDR3: TGTGCCAGCAGCTTAACGGGGCGGAGACCCTACAATGAGCAGTTCTTC. It is translated as CASSLTGRRPYNEQFF.

This chain links TRBV12-3 or TRBV12-4 with TRBJ1-1; no firm D call. CDR3 size: 13 residues. The ends were cut back, 6 bases at V and 1 base at J, with 9 bases in the middle. In DNA, the CDR3 is TGTGCCAGCAGGCTGCGACAGAACACTGAAGCTTTCTTT. It yields the protein CASRLRQNTEAFF.

The chain carries TRBV9 and TRBJ2-5, with 10 bases fitting TRBD2. CDR3 length: 15 residues. The germline V gene has CDR1 SGDLS and CDR2 YYNGEE. The V segment lost 2 bases and the J segment 1 base; nucleotides outside the gene matches: 2. The CDR3 DNA reads TGTGCCAGCAGCGTGGGGACTAGCGCCCAAGAGACCCAGTACTTC. Translated: CASSVGTSAQETQYF.